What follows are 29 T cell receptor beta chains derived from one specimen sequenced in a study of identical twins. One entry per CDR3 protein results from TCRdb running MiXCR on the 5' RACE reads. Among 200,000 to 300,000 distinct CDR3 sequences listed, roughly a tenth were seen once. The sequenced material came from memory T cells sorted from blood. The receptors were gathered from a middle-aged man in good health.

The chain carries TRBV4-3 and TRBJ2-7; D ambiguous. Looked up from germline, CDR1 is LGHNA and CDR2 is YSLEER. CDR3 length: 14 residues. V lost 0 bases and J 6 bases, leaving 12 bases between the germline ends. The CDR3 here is CASSQDSYSGEQYF. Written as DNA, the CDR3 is TGCGCCAGCAGCCAAGACTCTTATAGTGGCGAGCAGTACTTC.

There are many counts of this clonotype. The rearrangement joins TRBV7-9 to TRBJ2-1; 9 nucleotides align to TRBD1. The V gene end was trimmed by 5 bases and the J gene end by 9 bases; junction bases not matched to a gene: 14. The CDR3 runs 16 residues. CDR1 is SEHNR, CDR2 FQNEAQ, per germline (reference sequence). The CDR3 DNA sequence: TGTGCCAGCAGCCCTGAGGGGGGACAGGGTACAATTGAGCAGTTCTTC. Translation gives CASSPEGGQGTIEQFF.

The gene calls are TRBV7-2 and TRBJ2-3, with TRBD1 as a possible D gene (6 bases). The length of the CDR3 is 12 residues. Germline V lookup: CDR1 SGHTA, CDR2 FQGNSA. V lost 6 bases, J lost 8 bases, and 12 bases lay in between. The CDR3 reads CASSFTGSTQYF. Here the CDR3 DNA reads TGTGCCAGCAGTTTTACAGGGTCTACGCAGTATTTT.

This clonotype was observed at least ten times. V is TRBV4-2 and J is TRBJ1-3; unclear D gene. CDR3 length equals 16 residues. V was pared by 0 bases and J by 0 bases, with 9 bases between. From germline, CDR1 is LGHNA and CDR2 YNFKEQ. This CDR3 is CASSQERDFSGNTIYF. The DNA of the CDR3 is TGTGCCAGCAGCCAAGAGCGGGATTTCTCTGGAAACACCATATATTTT.

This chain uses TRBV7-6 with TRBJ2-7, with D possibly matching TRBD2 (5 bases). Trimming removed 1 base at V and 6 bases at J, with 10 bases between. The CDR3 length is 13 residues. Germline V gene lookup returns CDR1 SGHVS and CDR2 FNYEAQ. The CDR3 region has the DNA TGTGCCAGCAGCTTAGGGTTAGGAGGCGAGCAGTACTTC. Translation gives CASSLGLGGEQYF.

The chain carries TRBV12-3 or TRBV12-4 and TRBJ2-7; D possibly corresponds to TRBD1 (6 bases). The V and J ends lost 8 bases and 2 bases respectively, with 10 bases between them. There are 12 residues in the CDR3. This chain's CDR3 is CASAAGAYEQYF. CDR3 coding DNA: TGTGCCAGCGCCGCAGGGGCCTACGAGCAGTACTTC.

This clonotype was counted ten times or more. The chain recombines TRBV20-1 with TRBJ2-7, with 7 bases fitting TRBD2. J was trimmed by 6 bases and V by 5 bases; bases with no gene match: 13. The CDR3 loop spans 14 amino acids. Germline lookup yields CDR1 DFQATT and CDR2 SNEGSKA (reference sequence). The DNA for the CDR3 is TGCAGTGCTCCTAGGACTAGTTCGTCAGGCGAGCAGTACTTC. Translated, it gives CSAPRTSSSGEQYF.

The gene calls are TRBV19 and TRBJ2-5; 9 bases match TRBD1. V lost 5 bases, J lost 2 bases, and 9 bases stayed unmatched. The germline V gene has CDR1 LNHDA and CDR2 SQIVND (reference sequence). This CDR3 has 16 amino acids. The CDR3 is CASSLRTGERQETQYF. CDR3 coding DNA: TGTGCCAGTAGTTTACGGACAGGGGAGAGACAAGAGACCCAGTACTTC.

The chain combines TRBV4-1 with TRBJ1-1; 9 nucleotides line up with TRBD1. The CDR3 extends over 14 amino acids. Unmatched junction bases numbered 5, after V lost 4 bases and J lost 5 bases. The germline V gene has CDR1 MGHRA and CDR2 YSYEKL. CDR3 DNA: TGCGCCAGCAGCCGACAGGGACAGGGAACTGAAGCTTTCTTT. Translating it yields CASSRQGQGTEAFF.

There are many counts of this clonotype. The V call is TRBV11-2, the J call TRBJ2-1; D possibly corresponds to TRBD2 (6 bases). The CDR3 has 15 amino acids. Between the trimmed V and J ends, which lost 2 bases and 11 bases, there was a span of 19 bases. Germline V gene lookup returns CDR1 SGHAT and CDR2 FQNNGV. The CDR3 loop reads CASSLSGGAGVKQFF. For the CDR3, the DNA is TGTGCCAGCAGCTTATCGGGCGGGGCTGGGGTGAAGCAGTTCTTC.

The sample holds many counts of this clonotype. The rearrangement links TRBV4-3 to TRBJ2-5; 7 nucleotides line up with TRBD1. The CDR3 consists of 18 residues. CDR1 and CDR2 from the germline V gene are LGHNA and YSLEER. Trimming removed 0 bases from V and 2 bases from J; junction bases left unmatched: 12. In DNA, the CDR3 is TGCGCCAGCAGCCAAGAAGTTATTGGAACAGGGGATCAAGAGACCCAGTACTTC. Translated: CASSQEVIGTGDQETQYF.

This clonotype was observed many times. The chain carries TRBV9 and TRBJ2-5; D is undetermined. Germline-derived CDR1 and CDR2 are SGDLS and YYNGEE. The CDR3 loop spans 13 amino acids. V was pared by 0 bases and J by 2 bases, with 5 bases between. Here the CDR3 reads CASSVAVQETQYF. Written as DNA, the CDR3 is TGTGCCAGCAGCGTAGCGGTACAAGAGACCCAGTACTTC.

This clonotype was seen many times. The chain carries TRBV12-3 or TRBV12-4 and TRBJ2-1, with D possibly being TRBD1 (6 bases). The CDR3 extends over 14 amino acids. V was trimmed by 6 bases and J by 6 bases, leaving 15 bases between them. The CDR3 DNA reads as TGTGCCAGCAGGCTGGGGACAAGAGCCAATGAGCAGTTCTTC. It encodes CASRLGTRANEQFF.

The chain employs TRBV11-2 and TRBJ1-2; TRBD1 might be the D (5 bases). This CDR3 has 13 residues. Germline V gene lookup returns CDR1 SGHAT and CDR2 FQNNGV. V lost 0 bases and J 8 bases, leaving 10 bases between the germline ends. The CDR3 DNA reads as TGTGCCAGCAGCTTAGAGGCAGGGAAAGGCTACACCTTC. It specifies CASSLEAGKGYTF. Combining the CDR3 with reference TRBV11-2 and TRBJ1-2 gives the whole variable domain EAGVAQSPRYKIIEKRQSVAFWCNPISGHATLYWYQQILGQGPKLLIQFQNNGVVDDSQLPKDRFSAERLKGVDSTLKIQPAKLEDSAVYLCASSLEAGKGYTFGSGTRLTVV.

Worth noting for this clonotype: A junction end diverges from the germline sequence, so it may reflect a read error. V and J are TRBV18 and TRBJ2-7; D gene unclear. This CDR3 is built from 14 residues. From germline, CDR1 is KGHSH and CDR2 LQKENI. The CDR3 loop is CASSPIQTAYGQYF. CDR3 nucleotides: TGTGCCAGCTCACCGATACAGACTGCCTACGGGCAGTACTTC.

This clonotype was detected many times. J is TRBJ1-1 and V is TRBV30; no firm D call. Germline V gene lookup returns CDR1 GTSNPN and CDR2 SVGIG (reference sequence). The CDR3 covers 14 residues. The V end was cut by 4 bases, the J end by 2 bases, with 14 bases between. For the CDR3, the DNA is TGTGCCTGGACCCCCCGTCAACCAAACACTGAAGCTTTCTTT. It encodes CAWTPRQPNTEAFF.

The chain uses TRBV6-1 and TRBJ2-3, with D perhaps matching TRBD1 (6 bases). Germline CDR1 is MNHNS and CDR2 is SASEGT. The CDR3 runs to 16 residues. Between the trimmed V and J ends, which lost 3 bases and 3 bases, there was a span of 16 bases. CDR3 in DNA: TGTGCCAGCAGTGATATCGGCAGGGGAGCGACAGATACGCAGTATTTT. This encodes CASSDIGRGATDTQYF.

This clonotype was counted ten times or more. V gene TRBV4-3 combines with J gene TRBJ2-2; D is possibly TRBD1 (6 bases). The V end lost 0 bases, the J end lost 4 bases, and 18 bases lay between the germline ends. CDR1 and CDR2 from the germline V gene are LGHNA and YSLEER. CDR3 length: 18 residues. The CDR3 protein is CASSQDTSGVGRTGELFF. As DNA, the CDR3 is TGCGCCAGCAGCCAAGATACCTCAGGGGTTGGGCGCACCGGGGAGCTGTTTTTT.

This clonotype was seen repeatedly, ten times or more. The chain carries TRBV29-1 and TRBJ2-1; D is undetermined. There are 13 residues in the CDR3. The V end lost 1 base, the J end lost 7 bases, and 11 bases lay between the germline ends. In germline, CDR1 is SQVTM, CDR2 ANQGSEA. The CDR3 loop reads CSVEVSSRNEQFF. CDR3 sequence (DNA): TGCAGCGTTGAAGTATCGTCCAGAAATGAGCAGTTCTTC.

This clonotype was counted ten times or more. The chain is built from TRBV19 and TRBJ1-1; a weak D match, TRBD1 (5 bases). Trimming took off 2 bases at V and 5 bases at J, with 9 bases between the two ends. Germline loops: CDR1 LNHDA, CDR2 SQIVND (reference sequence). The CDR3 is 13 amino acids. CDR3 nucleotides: TGTGCCAGTAGTATAAGCCGGGGGACTGAAGCTTTCTTT. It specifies CASSISRGTEAFF. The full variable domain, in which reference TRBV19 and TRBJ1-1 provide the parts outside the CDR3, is DGGITQSPKYLFRKEGQNVTLSCEQNLNHDAMYWYRQDPGQGLRLIYYSQIVNDFQKGDIAEGYSVSREKKESFPLTVTSAQKNPTAFYLCASSISRGTEAFFGQGTRLTVV.

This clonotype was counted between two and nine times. This CDR3 reads CASSLRGLANEKLFF. The CDR3 DNA is TGTGCCAGCAGCTTAAGGGGGCTGGCTAATGAAAAACTGTTTTTT. The V call is TRBV7-2, the J call TRBJ1-4; TRBD1 matches 7 bases. CDR3 length equals 15 residues. Losses at the gene ends were 2 bases for V and 3 bases for J; bases not matched to a gene: 3. CDR1 is SGHTA and CDR2 is FQGNSA in the germline V gene.

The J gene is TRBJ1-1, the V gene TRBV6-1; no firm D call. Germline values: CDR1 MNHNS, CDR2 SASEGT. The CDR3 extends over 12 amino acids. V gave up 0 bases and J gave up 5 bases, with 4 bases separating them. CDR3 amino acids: CASSEARTEAFF. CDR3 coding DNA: TGTGCCAGCAGTGAAGCGAGGACTGAAGCTTTCTTT.

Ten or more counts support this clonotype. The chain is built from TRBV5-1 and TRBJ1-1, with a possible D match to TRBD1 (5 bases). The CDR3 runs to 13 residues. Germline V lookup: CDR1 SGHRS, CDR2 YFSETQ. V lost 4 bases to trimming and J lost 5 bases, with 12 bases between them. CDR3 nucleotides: TGCGCCAGCAGCAAGATTAGGGGAACTGAAGCTTTCTTT. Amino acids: CASSKIRGTEAFF.

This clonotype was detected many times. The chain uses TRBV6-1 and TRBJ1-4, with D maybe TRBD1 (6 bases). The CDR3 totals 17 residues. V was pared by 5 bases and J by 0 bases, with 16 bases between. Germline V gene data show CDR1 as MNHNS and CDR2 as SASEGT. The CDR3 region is CASSLTGQLATNEKLFF. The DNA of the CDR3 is TGTGCCAGCAGTCTTACAGGACAGCTTGCAACTAATGAAAAACTGTTTTTT.

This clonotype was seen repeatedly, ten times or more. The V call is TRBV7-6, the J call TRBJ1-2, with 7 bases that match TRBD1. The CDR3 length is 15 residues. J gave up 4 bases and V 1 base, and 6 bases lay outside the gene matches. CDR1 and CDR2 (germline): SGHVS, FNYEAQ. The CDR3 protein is CASSLEPTGAYGYTF. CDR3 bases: TGTGCCAGCAGCTTAGAACCTACAGGGGCCTATGGCTACACCTTC.

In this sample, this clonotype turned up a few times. The CDR3 DNA reads as TGTGCCAGCAGCTTGTCGACCCCAGCTTACGAGCAGTACTTC. It specifies CASSLSTPAYEQYF. The chain uses TRBV6-1 and TRBJ2-7, with D unclear. This CDR3 contains 14 residues. V lost 6 bases to trimming and J lost 4 bases, with 16 bases between them. Germline CDR1 reads MNHNS; CDR2 reads SASEGT.

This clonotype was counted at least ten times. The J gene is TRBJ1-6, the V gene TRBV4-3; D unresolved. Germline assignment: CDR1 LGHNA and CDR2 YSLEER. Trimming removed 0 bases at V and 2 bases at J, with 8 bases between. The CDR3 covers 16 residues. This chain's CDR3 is CASSQEWEPYNSPLHF. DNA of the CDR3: TGCGCCAGCAGCCAAGAATGGGAACCCTATAATTCACCCCTCCACTTT.

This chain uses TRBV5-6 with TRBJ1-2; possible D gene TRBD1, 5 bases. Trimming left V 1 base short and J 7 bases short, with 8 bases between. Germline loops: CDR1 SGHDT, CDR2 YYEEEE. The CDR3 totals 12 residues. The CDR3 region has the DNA TGTGCCAGCAGCTTGCCAAGGGGTGGCTACACCTTC. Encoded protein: CASSLPRGGYTF.

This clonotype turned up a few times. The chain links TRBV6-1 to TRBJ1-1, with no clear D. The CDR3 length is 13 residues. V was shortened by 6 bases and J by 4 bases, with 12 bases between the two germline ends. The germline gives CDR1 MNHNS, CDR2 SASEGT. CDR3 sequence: CASSHTGSTEAFF. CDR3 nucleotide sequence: TGTGCCAGCAGCCATACGGGCAGCACTGAAGCTTTCTTT.